Listed below are T cell receptor beta chains from one sample, sequenced in a study of CD8 T cells in ankylosing spondylitis. TCRdb called the 5' RACE reads again in MiXCR, with one record for every CDR3 protein. Of roughly 400,000 distinct CDR3 sequences listed, under 25% are singletons. The source material was blood, either unsorted or a sorted T cell fraction (not recorded which). The receptors derive from a male donor with ankylosing spondylitis. Both conserved end residues are part of each CDR3. Each record gives: V gene, D gene, J gene, clone size, CDR3 DNA, CDR3 protein. The D gene is left open where the match is weak. Size is omitted from some rows. Given values are once, few, many or a class for expanded clones.

V gene: TRBV20-1
D gene: TRBD2
J gene: TRBJ2-3
clone size: -
CDR3 DNA: TGCAGTGCTTTTCCGGGACTAGCGACTAGCACAGATACGCAGTATTTT
CDR3 protein: CSAFPGLATSTDTQYF

V gene: TRBV7-8
D gene: -
J gene: TRBJ2-1
clone size: many
CDR3 DNA: TGTGCCAGCAGCTTAGCTAGCGGAAACTACAATGAGCAGTTCTTC
CDR3 protein: CASSLASGNYNEQFF

V gene: TRBV10-1
D gene: -
J gene: TRBJ2-7
clone size: -
CDR3 DNA: TGCGCCAGCAGTGGGGTAAAGTTGGGCGACGAGCAGTACTTC
CDR3 protein: CASSGVKLGDEQYF

V gene: TRBV3-1
D gene: -
J gene: TRBJ2-7
clone size: -
CDR3 DNA: TGTGCCAGCAGCCATCAGACACCATCCTACGAGCAGTACTTC
CDR3 protein: CASSHQTPSYEQYF

V gene: TRBV7-9
D gene: -
J gene: TRBJ2-1
clone size: -
CDR3 DNA: TGTGCCAGCCACGACCGGGCCCGAGATGAGCAGTTCTTC
CDR3 protein: CASHDRARDEQFF

V gene: TRBV5-1
D gene: TRBD2
J gene: TRBJ2-5
clone size: many
CDR3 DNA: TGTGCCAGCAGGGGACTAGCGGGACTCGAGACCCAGTACTTC
CDR3 protein: CASRGLAGLETQYF

V gene: TRBV5-5
D gene: TRBD2
J gene: TRBJ2-1
clone size: few
CDR3 DNA: TGTGCCAGCAGCAACGGGACTAGGCGAAATGAGCAGTTCTTC
CDR3 protein: CASSNGTRRNEQFF

V gene: TRBV12-3/TRBV12-4
D gene: TRBD1
J gene: TRBJ2-6
clone size: few
CDR3 DNA: TGTGCCAGCAGGGGGGACAGGGGAAAATTTTCTGGGGCCAACGTCCTGACTTTC
CDR3 protein: CASRGDRGKFSGANVLTF

V gene: TRBV4-3
D gene: -
J gene: TRBJ2-5
clone size: -
CDR3 DNA: TGCGCCAGCAGCCAAAGGCGGGGTCAAGAGACCCAGTACTTC
CDR3 protein: CASSQRRGQETQYF

V gene: TRBV12-3/TRBV12-4
D gene: -
J gene: TRBJ1-4
clone size: many
CDR3 DNA: TGTGCCAGCAGTTTTGGGGCCTATAATGAAAAACTGTTTTTT
CDR3 protein: CASSFGAYNEKLFF